This T cell receptor (beta chain) is from a study of T cell responses to AZD1222 COVID-19 vaccine. General study results and limits: Spike-specific TCR depth and breadth grew after two AZD1222 doses.

Measured with immunoSEQ multiplex PCR; TCRdb has only the in-frame clones, and not every one. This repertoire shows 120,000 or so clones, just under 95% found once; its top ten account for about 7.8%. Turning to this clone: Its antigen is still unknown. This specimen includes other DNA sequences encoding the same CDR3.

The CDR3 spans 12 residues. Trimming shortened V by 4 bases and J by 0 bases, and 3 bases separated the two germline ends. CDR1 is LGHDT and CDR2 is YNNKEL in the germline V gene (reference sequence). The sequenced sample was peripheral blood, obtained on day 0 of AZD1222 vaccination. The chain carries TRBV3-1 (or the pseudogene TRBV3-2) and TRBJ1-1; no clear D gene. The clonotype comes from an adult in good health. CDR3 DNA: TGTGCCAGCAGCCTGATGAACACTGAAGCTTTCTTT. This gives the protein CASSLMNTEAFF.